A single sample gave rise to the 32 T cell receptor beta chains below, sequenced in a study of blood T cell repertoires in COVID-19 (dated by TCRdb to about 2020). Libraries were made using the immunoSEQ multiplex PCR assay. Here the immuneACCESS table is served through TCRdb, limited to in-frame sequences with V and J called. Missing clones are a known gap in these copies; in checked studies unresolved V genes cover under half, and the rest lacks a known reason. Recorded for this sample are more than 95,000 clones; more than 75% of them occurred a single time. 1.5% of the sample is in the top ten clones. Sequenced: peripheral blood. The receptors derive from a human donor in a cohort sampled during active COVID-19.

This clone was seen a single time. The chain is built from TRBV7-8 and TRBJ2-3; D gene unclear. The V end was cut by 0 bases, the J end by 3 bases, with 16 bases between. CDR1 SGHVS and CDR2 FQNEAQ come from the germline V gene. CDR3 length: 17 residues. CDR3 sequence: CASSLAHLRRVTDTQYF. The CDR3, as DNA: TGTGCCAGCAGCTTAGCGCATCTTCGGAGAGTGACAGATACGCAGTATTTT.

The chain links TRBV18 to TRBJ2-1; 9 bases map to TRBD2. The CDR3 totals 14 residues. CDR1 KGHSH and CDR2 LQKENI come from the germline V gene. The J segment lost 6 bases and the V segment lost 6 bases, leaving 6 bases of the junction unmatched. DNA of the CDR3: TGTGCCAGCTCCAAAGCGGGAGGACGCAATGAGCAGTTCTTC. It translates to CASSKAGGRNEQFF.

The chain has TRBV30 and TRBJ1-4; 9 bases fit TRBD1. The CDR3 is made up of 13 amino acids. J gave up 14 bases and V 0 bases, and 7 bases lay outside the gene matches. Germline V CDR1 and CDR2: GTSNPN, SVGIG (reference sequence). CDR3 residues: CAWSVAGTGRLFF. The CDR3 DNA follows: TGTGCCTGGAGTGTAGCCGGGACAGGGAGGCTGTTTTTT.

As regards this clone: Other DNA variants within this sample encode the same CDR3. V gene TRBV5-1 combines with J gene TRBJ2-7; D unclear. The CDR3 extends over 14 amino acids. Per germline, CDR1 SGHRS and CDR2 YFSETQ. The V and J ends lost 4 bases and 1 base respectively, with 12 bases between them. This CDR3 is CASSQYFDSYEQYF. CDR3 nucleotides: TGCGCCAGCAGCCAATACTTCGATTCCTACGAGCAGTACTTC.

Regarding this clone: This sample also contains other DNA sequences that code for the same CDR3. This chain links TRBV3-1 (or the pseudogene TRBV3-2) with TRBJ2-7, with 11 positions matching TRBD2. The CDR3 spans 17 residues. The germline V gene encodes CDR1 LGHDT and CDR2 YNNKEL (reference sequence). V shed 1 base, J shed 0 bases, and the junction held 5 bases outside the gene matches. CDR3 coding DNA: TGTGCCAGCAGCCAAGTGACTAGCGGGGTAAGCTCCTACGAGCAGTACTTC. Translation: CASSQVTSGVSSYEQYF.

The chain has TRBV4-1 and TRBJ2-3, with TRBD2 matching 12 bases. The V gene's germline CDR1 is MGHRA and CDR2 YSYEKL. V lost 2 bases to trimming and J lost 4 bases; unmatched junction nucleotides: 7. This CDR3 contains 17 residues. The CDR3 DNA reads as TGCGCCAGCAGCCAACTAGCGGGGGGGCCAGGGTCAGATACGCAGTATTTT. This gives the protein CASSQLAGGPGSDTQYF.

On this clone: This same CDR3 is encoded by further DNA sequences in the sample. V gene TRBV5-1 combines with J gene TRBJ2-1, with a possible D match to TRBD2 (5 bases). V lost 2 bases and J lost 1, with 10 bases in between. CDR3 length: 15 residues. Germline V gene data show CDR1 as SGHRS and CDR2 as YFSETQ. The DNA for the CDR3 is TGCGCCAGCAGCTTATCGGGATCGTCCTACAATGAGCAGTTCTTC. This codes for CASSLSGSSYNEQFF. Full variable domain (outside the CDR3, taken from reference TRBV5-1 and TRBJ2-1): KAGVTQTPRYLIKTRGQQVTLSCSPISGHRSVSWYQQTPGQGLQFLFEYFSETQRNKGNFPGRFSGRQFSNSRSEMNVSTLELGDSALYLCASSLSGSSYNEQFFGPGTRLTVL.

The rearrangement links TRBV28 to TRBJ1-2, with D unresolved. This CDR3 is 13 amino acids long. Deletions cut 7 bases from V and 2 bases from J, with 11 bases between. Germline CDR1 is MDHEN and CDR2 is SYDVKM. CDR3 residues: CASTQAMNYGYTF. The CDR3 DNA reads as TGTGCCAGCACCCAAGCTATGAACTATGGCTACACCTTC.

The rearrangement links TRBV7-9 to TRBJ2-3; 12 bases are a match to TRBD2. After removal of 4 bases from V and 4 bases from J, the junction contained 6 bases not matched to a gene. The CDR3 spans 16 residues. The germline CDR1 and CDR2 sequences are SEHNR and FQNEAQ (reference sequence). The DNA for the CDR3 is TGTGCCAGCAGCTCGACTAGCGGGGGAGGGGCAGATACGCAGTATTTT. Its translation: CASSSTSGGGADTQYF. The variable domain in full, with the rest retrieved from reference TRBV7-9 and TRBJ2-3, is DTGVSQNPRHKITKRGQNVTFRCDPISEHNRLYWYRQTLGQGPEFLTYFQNEAQLEKSRLLSDRFSAERPKGSFSTLEIQRTEQGDSAMYLCASSSTSGGGADTQYFGPGTRLTVL.

The chain carries TRBV3-1 (or the pseudogene TRBV3-2) and TRBJ2-5, with D uncertain. This CDR3 region has 15 residues. Germline assignment: CDR1 LGHDT and CDR2 YNNKEL (reference sequence). The V and J ends lost 0 bases and 2 bases respectively, with 10 bases between them. The CDR3 here is CASSQDLDKQETQYF. The CDR3 bases are TGTGCCAGCAGCCAAGATCTCGACAAGCAAGAGACCCAGTACTTC.

V usage is TRBV10-3 and J usage is TRBJ2-3; 9 nucleotides line up with TRBD1. Per the germline V gene, CDR1 is ENHRY and CDR2 is SYGVKD. Trimming at V came to 7 bases and at J to 4 bases, leaving 6 bases not matched to a gene. This CDR3 has 14 residues. CDR3 coding DNA: TGTGCCATCAAGGGACAGGGAGGGTCAGATACGCAGTATTTT. This gives the protein CAIKGQGGSDTQYF.

About this clone: The junction shows a germline mismatch at one end, possibly a read error. The rearrangement joins TRBV6-1 to TRBJ2-7; 10 positions match TRBD2. From germline, CDR1 is MNHNS and CDR2 SASEGT. The CDR3 contains 15 residues. The CDR3 sequence: CASSQAAGGPHEQYF. As DNA, the CDR3 is TGTGCCAGCAGTCAAGCAGCGGGAGGGCCCCACGAGCAGTACTTC.

The chain recombines TRBV2 with TRBJ2-3, with no clear D. CDR3 length: 13 amino acids. V was pared by 8 bases and J by 2 bases, with 11 bases between. Germline V lookup: CDR1 SNHLY, CDR2 FYNNEI. The CDR3 bases are TGTGCCAGCGTCTACCGTCTCACAGATACGCAGTATTTT. Its protein product is CASVYRLTDTQYF.

This clone was seen a single time. This chain uses TRBV29-1 with TRBJ1-3, with D uncertain. The V gene lost 4 bases and the J gene lost 0 bases, with 10 bases spanning the gap. The CDR3 is 14 amino acids. Germline values: CDR1 SQVTM, CDR2 ANQGSEA. The CDR3 DNA reads as TGCAGCGTTGTGGGCACCCTCTCTGGAAACACCATATATTTT. Translating it yields CSVVGTLSGNTIYF. Full variable domain (missing parts from reference TRBV29-1 and TRBJ1-3): SAVISQKPSRDICQRGTSLTIQCQVDSQVTMMFWYRQQPGQSLTLIATANQGSEATYESGFVIDKFPISRPNLTFSTLTVSNMSPEDSSIYLCSVVGTLSGNTIYFGEGSWLTVV.

The gene calls are TRBV2 and TRBJ1-1; D uncertain. This CDR3 region has 11 residues. V lost 6 bases to trimming and J lost 1 base, with 3 bases between them. Germline assignment: CDR1 SNHLY and CDR2 FYNNEI. The CDR3 region is CASSQNTEAFF. The CDR3, as DNA: TGTGCCAGCAGCCAGAACACTGAAGCTTTCTTT.

This clone was observed once. V usage is TRBV6-5 and J usage is TRBJ2-1; the match to TRBD2 covers 7 bases. The germline V gene has CDR1 MNHEY and CDR2 SVGAGI. Losses at the gene ends were 2 bases for V and 5 bases for J; bases not matched to a gene: 6. The CDR3 totals 15 residues. The DNA for the CDR3 is TGTGCCAGCAGTTACGGGCTAGCGGCGAACAATGAGCAGTTCTTC. Amino acid sequence: CASSYGLAANNEQFF.

The J gene is TRBJ2-7, the V gene TRBV20-1; D ambiguous. Germline-derived CDR1 and CDR2 are DFQATT and SNEGSKA (reference sequence). V gave up 5 bases and J gave up 4 bases, with 9 bases separating them. The CDR3 extends over 11 amino acids. In nucleotides, the CDR3 is TGCAGTGCTCAGGCCTGGTACGAGCAGTACTTC. Its translation: CSAQAWYEQYF.

The chain recombines TRBV11-1 with TRBJ2-7; D may be TRBD1 (5 bases). The CDR3 is 14 amino acids. Looked up from germline, CDR1 is SGHAT and CDR2 is FQDESV (reference sequence). Trimming stripped 3 bases from V and 3 bases from J, with 12 bases between. The CDR3 is CASSFGMGRYEQYF. Written as DNA, the CDR3 is TGTGCCAGCAGCTTTGGGATGGGGCGCTACGAGCAGTACTTC.

The V and J genes are TRBV7-2 and TRBJ2-7; 8 bases match TRBD1. Looked up from germline, CDR1 is SGHTA and CDR2 is FQGNSA. After removal of 5 bases from V and 4 bases from J, the junction contained 10 bases not matched to a gene. This CDR3 has 15 residues. CDR3 loop: CASSPQAGGFYEQYF. For the CDR3, the DNA is TGTGCCAGCAGCCCGCAGGCAGGGGGCTTTTACGAGCAGTACTTC.

The rearrangement uses TRBV5-6 and TRBJ2-2; D is unclear. V was trimmed by 0 bases and J by 2 bases, leaving 8 bases between them. The CDR3 contains 15 residues. CDR1 SGHDT and CDR2 YYEEEE come from the germline V gene. CDR3 in DNA: TGTGCCAGCAGCTTGGGGCCGATTAACACCGGGGAGCTGTTTTTT. Translation: CASSLGPINTGELFF.

The rearrangement links TRBV3-1 (or the pseudogene TRBV3-2) to TRBJ2-3, with 9 bases aligning to TRBD1. The V segment lost 7 bases and the J segment 1 base; nucleotides outside the gene matches: 12. Germline V gene sequence: CDR1 LGHDT, CDR2 YNNKEL (reference sequence). The CDR3 contains 17 residues. The CDR3 region has the DNA TGTGCCAGCACCAAATTATCTGGACAGGGGCGCACAGATACGCAGTATTTT. Its protein product is CASTKLSGQGRTDTQYF.

For the CDR3, the DNA is TGTGCCAGCAGCTTGGCTCAGGCTGGGTATGGCTACACCTTC. Translated, it gives CASSLAQAGYGYTF. The gene calls are TRBV5-8 and TRBJ1-2; unclear D gene. Per the germline V gene, CDR1 is SGHTS and CDR2 is YDEGEE. V lost 0 bases, J lost 5 bases, and 11 bases lay in between. There are 14 residues in the CDR3.

V and J are TRBV28 and TRBJ1-4, with D possibly TRBD1 on 5 matching bases. V dropped 6 bases and J dropped 8 bases, with 10 bases sitting between them. The CDR3 runs 12 residues. CDR1 is MDHEN, CDR2 SYDVKM, per germline. The CDR3 loop reads CASSPRGEKLFF. The CDR3 region has the DNA TGTGCCAGCAGCCCACGGGGGGAAAAACTGTTTTTT.

The genes are TRBV5-1 and TRBJ2-5, with D tentatively TRBD1 (6 bases). From germline, CDR1 is SGHRS and CDR2 YFSETQ. The germline V and J ends were trimmed by 4 bases and 3 bases, with 13 bases remaining between them. CDR3 length: 14 amino acids. The CDR3 DNA reads as TGCGCCAGCAGCCATGGACAGTTTGAAGAGACCCAGTACTTC. Encoded protein: CASSHGQFEETQYF. The full variable domain, rest sourced from reference TRBV5-1 and TRBJ2-5, is KAGVTQTPRYLIKTRGQQVTLSCSPISGHRSVSWYQQTPGQGLQFLFEYFSETQRNKGNFPGRFSGRQFSNSRSEMNVSTLELGDSALYLCASSHGQFEETQYFGPGTRLLVL.

The rearrangement joins TRBV5-8 to TRBJ2-7; D might be TRBD1 (5 bases). There are 12 residues in the CDR3. Trimming removed 1 base from V and 5 bases from J, with 7 bases in between. Germline loops: CDR1 SGHTS, CDR2 YDEGEE. The DNA for the CDR3 is TGTGCCAGCAGCTTGAACAGGAACGAGCAGTACTTC. This translates into CASSLNRNEQYF.

The V gene is TRBV7-9, the J gene TRBJ1-1, with 7 bases that match TRBD1. Per the germline V gene, CDR1 is SEHNR and CDR2 is FQNEAQ (reference sequence). V shed 5 bases and J 1 base; nucleotides not matched to a gene: 13. CDR3 length equals 17 residues. The CDR3 here is CASSPQNLHRGNTEAFF. The CDR3 DNA sequence: TGTGCCAGCAGCCCACAAAACCTGCACAGGGGGAACACTGAAGCTTTCTTT.

The rearrangement uses TRBV7-9 and TRBJ1-1; 11 bases map to TRBD1. The V gene end was trimmed by 5 bases and the J gene end by 11 bases; junction bases not matched to a gene: 7. CDR1 and CDR2 from the germline V gene are SEHNR and FQNEAQ (reference sequence). The CDR3 has 13 residues. As DNA, the CDR3 is TGTGCCAGCAGCCCTGGACAGGGGGCTTGGGCTTTCTTT. Translating gives CASSPGQGAWAFF.

This rearrangement joins TRBV9 to TRBJ2-1; 9 bases match TRBD2. From germline, CDR1 is SGDLS and CDR2 YYNGEE. After removal of 0 bases from V and 4 bases from J, the junction contained 2 bases not matched to a gene. CDR3 length: 15 amino acids. The CDR3 protein is CASSVVAGGYNEQFF. The CDR3 nucleotides are TGTGCCAGCAGCGTAGTTGCGGGGGGGTACAATGAGCAGTTCTTC.

The CDR3 DNA reads TGTGCCAGCAGCCCAACCCTAGCGGGGAACTACGAGCAGTACTTC. This encodes CASSPTLAGNYEQYF. The chain joins TRBV7-2 to TRBJ2-7; 9 nucleotides align to TRBD2. From germline, CDR1 is SGHTA and CDR2 FQGNSA. The CDR3 totals 15 residues. V was pared by 5 bases and J by 3 bases, with 8 bases of the junction left unmatched.

The chain combines TRBV18 with TRBJ2-1; D is ambiguous. In germline, CDR1 is KGHSH, CDR2 LQKENI. The CDR3 has 16 residues. Trimming cost V 6 bases and J 0 bases, with 15 bases left between them. The CDR3 is CASSSTRVLSYNEQFF. The CDR3 DNA follows: TGTGCCAGCTCGTCAACCCGGGTTCTCTCCTACAATGAGCAGTTCTTC.

This chain connects TRBV19 to TRBJ1-6; D remains unclear. V was cut by 10 bases and J by 0 bases, with 10 bases left in between. Germline V lookup: CDR1 LNHDA, CDR2 SQIVND (reference sequence). This CDR3 spans 14 amino acids. In DNA form, the CDR3 reads TGTGCCACGAGAACTAGCTCCTATAATTCACCCCTCCACTTT. Encoded protein: CATRTSSYNSPLHF.

The chain joins TRBV5-4 to TRBJ2-3, with D possibly matching TRBD2 (7 bases). CDR1 is SGHNT, CDR2 YYREEE, per germline (reference sequence). The CDR3 sequence is 14 residues long. V lost 4 bases to trimming and J lost 4 bases, with 13 bases between them. CDR3 protein: CASSTGGAADTQYF. CDR3 nucleotide sequence: TGTGCCAGCAGCACTGGGGGGGCGGCAGATACGCAGTATTTT.